Included here is one TCR beta chain sequence, with context. The antigen is undetermined. The CDR3 extends over 13 amino acids. CDR1 and CDR2 from the germline V gene are SNHLY and FYNNEI. Unmatched junction bases numbered 5, after V lost 7 bases and J lost 5 bases. The study reverse transcribed the entire isolated RNA, so it sequenced expressed TCRB transcripts. Sequenced by immunoSEQ multiplex PCR; TCRdb stores in-frame clones only, minus some. The sample holds more than 150,000 clones, 10% to 15% seen once. The sample comes from a study of beta chain features in type 1 diabetes. Study at large: Similarity in age, gender and cell yields was seen between patients and healthy donors. Broader study findings: Patients with Type 1 diabetes showed moderately but significantly shorter TCRB CDR3s in all four CD4+ subsets.

The TCR comes from a woman aged 18 to 35 in good health. This chain connects TRBV2 to TRBJ2-1; 7 bases map to TRBD1. The sample consisted of central memory CD4+ T cells from blood. The DNA of the CDR3 is TGTGCCAGCATGAAGGACAGGAACAATGAGCAGTTCTTC. It is translated as CASMKDRNNEQFF. Full variable domain (remainder filled in from reference TRBV2 and TRBJ2-1): EPEVTQTPSHQVTQMGQEVILRCVPISNHLYFYWYRQILGQKVEFLVSFYNNEISEKSEIFDDQFSVERPDGSNFTLKIRSTKLEDSAMYFCASMKDRNNEQFFGPGTRLTVL.